Listed below are T cell receptor beta chains from one sample, sequenced in a study of blood T cell repertoires in COVID-19. TCRdb keeps only in-frame clones here, not all; method: immunoSEQ multiplex PCR. The sample lists approximately 170,000 clones; about 83% were seen once. The sample consisted of peripheral blood. These receptors all stem from a woman of 80 years or more with acute or convalescent COVID-19. The CDR3 runs from the conserved cysteine through the conserved F or W. Fields, in order: J gene, clone size, V gene, D gene, CDR3 protein, CDR3 DNA. The D gene is left open where the match is weak. Where a row states a size, it is once, few, many or the class of an expanded clone; other rows omit it.

j_gene: TRBJ1-6
abundance: -
v_gene: TRBV7-9
d_gene: -
CDR3aa: CASSLRTDHNSPLHF
CDR3nt: TGTGCCAGCAGCCTGCGGACAGACCATAATTCACCCCTCCACTTT

j_gene: TRBJ2-2
abundance: -
v_gene: TRBV7-6
d_gene: TRBD1
CDR3aa: CASSPGGLNTGELFF
CDR3nt: TGTGCCAGCAGCCCAGGGGGCTTGAACACCGGGGAGCTGTTTTTT

j_gene: TRBJ1-1
abundance: -
v_gene: TRBV3-1/TRBV3-2
d_gene: TRBD1
CDR3aa: CASSQEGGQGVFTEAFF
CDR3nt: TGTGCCAGCAGCCAAGAAGGGGGGCAGGGGGTATTCACTGAAGCTTTCTTT

j_gene: TRBJ2-7
abundance: -
v_gene: TRBV5-1
d_gene: -
CDR3aa: CASSLFGSSYEQYF
CDR3nt: TGCGCCAGCAGCTTGTTCGGGAGCTCCTACGAGCAGTACTTC

j_gene: TRBJ2-5
abundance: -
v_gene: TRBV29-1
d_gene: TRBD2
CDR3aa: CSVEGLAGVETQYF
CDR3nt: TGCAGCGTGGAGGGACTAGCGGGAGTCGAGACCCAGTACTTC

j_gene: TRBJ1-4
abundance: -
v_gene: TRBV5-1
d_gene: TRBD1
CDR3aa: CASRQGAGEKLFF
CDR3nt: TGCGCCAGCAGACAGGGGGCGGGTGAAAAACTGTTTTTT

j_gene: TRBJ1-3
abundance: -
v_gene: TRBV9
d_gene: -
CDR3aa: CASSKRRGHASGNTIYF
CDR3nt: TGTGCCAGCAGCAAGAGACGTGGACACGCGTCTGGAAACACCATATATTTT

j_gene: TRBJ1-6
abundance: once
v_gene: TRBV4-3
d_gene: TRBD1
CDR3aa: CASSQDGQGVNNSPLHF
CDR3nt: TGCGCCAGCAGCCAAGATGGGCAGGGGGTAAATAATTCACCCCTCCACTTT

j_gene: TRBJ1-1
abundance: -
v_gene: TRBV7-2
d_gene: -
CDR3aa: CASSLALGRANTEAFF
CDR3nt: TGTGCCAGCAGCTTAGCGCTCGGCAGGGCCAACACTGAAGCTTTCTTT

j_gene: TRBJ2-1
abundance: -
v_gene: TRBV7-2
d_gene: TRBD2
CDR3aa: CASSPRGAGGPGEQFF
CDR3nt: TGTGCCAGCAGCCCCCGGGGAGCGGGGGGGCCGGGTGAGCAGTTCTTC

j_gene: TRBJ2-7
abundance: -
v_gene: TRBV6-5
d_gene: TRBD1
CDR3aa: CASTLNRQGYEQYF
CDR3nt: TGTGCCAGCACTTTAAACAGACAGGGCTACGAGCAGTACTTC

j_gene: TRBJ1-2
abundance: -
v_gene: TRBV30
d_gene: TRBD1
CDR3aa: CAWSVQGAYGYTF
CDR3nt: TGTGCCTGGAGTGTTCAGGGGGCTTATGGCTACACCTTC

j_gene: TRBJ1-5
abundance: -
v_gene: TRBV6-5
d_gene: TRBD1
CDR3aa: CASSLDRGRNQPQHF
CDR3nt: TGTGCCAGCAGCCTGGACAGGGGGCGTAATCAGCCCCAGCATTTT

j_gene: TRBJ1-2
abundance: -
v_gene: TRBV5-5
d_gene: -
CDR3aa: CASSLAGASGYTF
CDR3nt: TGTGCCAGCAGCTTGGCAGGCGCCTCTGGCTACACCTTC

j_gene: TRBJ2-2
abundance: -
v_gene: TRBV30
d_gene: TRBD2
CDR3aa: CACNRLAATGELFF
CDR3nt: TGTGCCTGTAACCGACTAGCGGCCACCGGGGAGCTGTTTTTT

j_gene: TRBJ2-3
abundance: once
v_gene: TRBV9
d_gene: -
CDR3aa: CASSLRGRTTDTQYF
CDR3nt: TGTGCCAGCAGCCTCCGGGGAAGAACAACAGATACGCAGTATTTT

j_gene: TRBJ1-5
abundance: -
v_gene: TRBV19
d_gene: TRBD1
CDR3aa: CASRLMDRGPYQPQHF
CDR3nt: TGTGCCAGTAGACTAATGGACAGGGGGCCTTATCAGCCCCAGCATTTT

j_gene: TRBJ2-1
abundance: -
v_gene: TRBV24-1
d_gene: TRBD1
CDR3aa: CATSDPPLQGAPGRARSNEQFF
CDR3nt: TGTGCCACCAGTGATCCCCCACTACAGGGGGCGCCAGGGAGGGCCCGGAGCAATGAGCAGTTCTTC

j_gene: TRBJ2-3
abundance: -
v_gene: TRBV20-1
d_gene: -
CDR3aa: CSASPGLVDTQYF
CDR3nt: TGCAGTGCTAGTCCAGGGTTGGTAGATACGCAGTATTTT

j_gene: TRBJ2-1
abundance: -
v_gene: TRBV5-6
d_gene: -
CDR3aa: CASSLGDRNEQFF
CDR3nt: TGTGCCAGCAGCTTGGGAGACAGAAATGAGCAGTTCTTC

j_gene: TRBJ2-7
abundance: -
v_gene: TRBV20-1
d_gene: -
CDR3aa: CSASPPGYEQYF
CDR3nt: TGCAGTGCTAGTCCTCCGGGCTACGAGCAGTACTTC

j_gene: TRBJ1-1
abundance: -
v_gene: TRBV10-2
d_gene: -
CDR3aa: CASSISSGNTEAFF
CDR3nt: TGCGCCAGCAGTATTTCTTCGGGGAACACTGAAGCTTTCTTT

j_gene: TRBJ2-3
abundance: -
v_gene: TRBV9
d_gene: TRBD1
CDR3aa: CASSPRDRGRTDTQYF
CDR3nt: TGTGCCAGCAGCCCTCGGGACAGGGGGCGTACAGATACGCAGTATTTT

j_gene: TRBJ1-5
abundance: once
v_gene: TRBV19
d_gene: -
CDR3aa: CASSISGGTKSPHF
CDR3nt: TGTGCCAGTAGTATATCGGGAGGGACCAAGAGTCCGCATTTT

j_gene: TRBJ2-1
abundance: once
v_gene: TRBV5-8
d_gene: TRBD2
CDR3aa: CASSSGTVSLAGNIHNEQFF
CDR3nt: TGTGCCAGCAGCTCCGGGACAGTCAGCCTAGCGGGAAATATTCACAATGAGCAGTTCTTC

j_gene: TRBJ1-1
abundance: -
v_gene: TRBV19
d_gene: -
CDR3aa: CASSISQGNTEAFF
CDR3nt: TGTGCCAGTAGTATCAGCCAGGGGAACACTGAAGCTTTCTTT

j_gene: TRBJ1-1
abundance: -
v_gene: TRBV6-5
d_gene: -
CDR3aa: CASSSRRGMNTEAFF
CDR3nt: TGTGCCAGCAGCTCCCGGAGGGGTATGAACACTGAAGCTTTCTTT

j_gene: TRBJ2-1
abundance: -
v_gene: TRBV24-1
d_gene: -
CDR3aa: CATSLPDEQFF
CDR3nt: TGTGCCACCAGCCTCCCTGATGAGCAGTTCTTC